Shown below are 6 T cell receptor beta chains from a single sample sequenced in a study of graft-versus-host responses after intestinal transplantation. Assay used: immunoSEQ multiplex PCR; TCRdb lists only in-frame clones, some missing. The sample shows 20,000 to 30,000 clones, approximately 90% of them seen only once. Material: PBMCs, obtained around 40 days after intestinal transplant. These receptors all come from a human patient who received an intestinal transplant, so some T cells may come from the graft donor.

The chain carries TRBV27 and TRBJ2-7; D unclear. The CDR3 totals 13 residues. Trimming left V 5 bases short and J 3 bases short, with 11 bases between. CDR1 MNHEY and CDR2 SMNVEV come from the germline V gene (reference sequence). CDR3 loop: CASSTTGFYEQYF. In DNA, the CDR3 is TGTGCCAGCAGTACGACCGGATTCTACGAGCAGTACTTC.

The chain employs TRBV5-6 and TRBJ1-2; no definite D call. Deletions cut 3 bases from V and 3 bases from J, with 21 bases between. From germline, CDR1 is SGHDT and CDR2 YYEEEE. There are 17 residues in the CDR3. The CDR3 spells CASSYQPPGREDYGYTF. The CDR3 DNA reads TGTGCCAGCAGCTACCAACCACCCGGGAGGGAGGACTATGGCTACACCTTC.

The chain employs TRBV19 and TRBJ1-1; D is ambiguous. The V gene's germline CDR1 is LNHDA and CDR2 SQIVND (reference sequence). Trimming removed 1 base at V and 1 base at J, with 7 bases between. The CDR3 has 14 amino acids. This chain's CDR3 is CASSIGMGNTEAFF. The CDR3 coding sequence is TGTGCCAGTAGTATAGGCATGGGGAACACTGAAGCTTTCTTT. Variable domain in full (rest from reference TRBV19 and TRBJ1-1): DGGITQSPKYLFRKEGQNVTLSCEQNLNHDAMYWYRQDPGQGLRLIYYSQIVNDFQKGDIAEGYSVSREKKESFPLTVTSAQKNPTAFYLCASSIGMGNTEAFFGQGTRLTVV.

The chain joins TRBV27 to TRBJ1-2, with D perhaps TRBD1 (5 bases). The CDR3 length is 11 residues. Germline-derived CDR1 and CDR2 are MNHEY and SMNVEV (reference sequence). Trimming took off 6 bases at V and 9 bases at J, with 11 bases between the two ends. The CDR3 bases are TGTGCCAGCAGGGATGGGGGAAGCTACACCTTC. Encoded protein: CASRDGGSYTF.

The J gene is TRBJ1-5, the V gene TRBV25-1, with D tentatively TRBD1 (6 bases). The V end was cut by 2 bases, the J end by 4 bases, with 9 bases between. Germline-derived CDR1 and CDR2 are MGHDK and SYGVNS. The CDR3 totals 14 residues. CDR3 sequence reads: CASSEGTSNQPQHF. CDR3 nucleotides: TGTGCCAGCAGTGAAGGGACATCGAATCAGCCCCAGCATTTT.

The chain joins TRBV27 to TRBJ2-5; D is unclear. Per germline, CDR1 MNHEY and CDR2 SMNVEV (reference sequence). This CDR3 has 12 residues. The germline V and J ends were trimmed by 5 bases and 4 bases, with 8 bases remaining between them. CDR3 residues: CASSGSPETQYF. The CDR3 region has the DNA TGTGCCAGCAGTGGAAGCCCAGAGACCCAGTACTTC.